This is a list of T cell receptor beta chains from one sample in a study of blood T cells in healthy people across ages. TCRdb re-analysed the 5' RACE reads in MiXCR, keeping a single row per CDR3 protein. The sample holds around 1,500,000 distinct CDR3 sequences; 25% to 30% are singletons and the top ten take 7.7%. Material: blood. The receptors shown here come from a woman aged 30 to 39 in good health. CDR3s include the opening cysteine and the closing phenylalanine or tryptophan. D genes are given only for firm matches. Size tells how often a clone was seen (once, few, many) or the class of an expanded clone, and some rows leave it out.

cdr3_nt: TGTGCCAGCAGCGTTAGATTCGGCTCAGATACGCAGTATTTT
cdr3_aa: CASSVRFGSDTQYF
clone_size: once
v_call: TRBV7-2
d_call: .
j_call: TRBJ2-3

cdr3_nt: TGTGCCAGCAGTCCGCCGGGACAGGTTTATAGGGACTATGGCTACACCTTC
cdr3_aa: CASSPPGQVYRDYGYTF
clone_size: .
v_call: TRBV27
d_call: TRBD1
j_call: TRBJ1-2

cdr3_nt: TGCAGTGCTCCTCGGGACGGGGTCCCCAATGAGCAGTTCTTC
cdr3_aa: CSAPRDGVPNEQFF
clone_size: few
v_call: TRBV20-1
d_call: .
j_call: TRBJ2-1

cdr3_nt: TGCGCCAGCAGTCGGACCAGGGATTCGGAAAAACTGTTTTTT
cdr3_aa: CASSRTRDSEKLFF
clone_size: .
v_call: TRBV5-1
d_call: .
j_call: TRBJ1-4

cdr3_nt: TGCAGTGCTAGAGTTGTGAGGCCCCAAGAGACCCAGTACTTC
cdr3_aa: CSARVVRPQETQYF
clone_size: .
v_call: TRBV20-1
d_call: .
j_call: TRBJ2-5

cdr3_nt: TGTGCCAGCAGCCAATCAACCGGGACTAATAACAATGAGCAGTTCTTC
cdr3_aa: CASSQSTGTNNNEQFF
clone_size: .
v_call: TRBV3-1
d_call: TRBD2
j_call: TRBJ2-1

cdr3_nt: TGTGCCAGCAGTGAGACTAGAGATACGCAGTATTTT
cdr3_aa: CASSETRDTQYF
clone_size: many
v_call: TRBV2
d_call: .
j_call: TRBJ2-3

cdr3_nt: TGTGCCAGCAGTGCGCAGGGGGCAGGGAACTATGGCTACACCTTC
cdr3_aa: CASSAQGAGNYGYTF
clone_size: few
v_call: TRBV6-4
d_call: TRBD1
j_call: TRBJ1-2

cdr3_nt: TGTGCCAGCAGTTTTCTCGACGGGGCGGGGGTTAGCACAGATACGCAGTATTTT
cdr3_aa: CASSFLDGAGVSTDTQYF
clone_size: few
v_call: TRBV27
d_call: TRBD2
j_call: TRBJ2-3

cdr3_nt: TGTGCCAGCAGTTTATCCGGCCAGGGGGTATGGAGCCAGTACTTC
cdr3_aa: CASSLSGQGVWSQYF
clone_size: .
v_call: TRBV27
d_call: TRBD1
j_call: TRBJ2-5

cdr3_nt: TGTGCCAGCAGCTCGGGAGGGGGGAACTCCTACGAGCAGTACTTC
cdr3_aa: CASSSGGGNSYEQYF
clone_size: .
v_call: TRBV7-2
d_call: TRBD2
j_call: TRBJ2-7

cdr3_nt: TGCAGTGCTAGAGGATCGTTGACTAGCGGGAGGGCTAGCTCCTACAATGAGCAGTACTTC
cdr3_aa: CSARGSLTSGRASSYNEQYF
clone_size: .
v_call: TRBV20-1
d_call: TRBD2
j_call: TRBJ2-5

cdr3_nt: TGTGCCGGACGAGCTACAGGGAACACCGGGGAGCTGTTTTTT
cdr3_aa: CAGRATGNTGELFF
clone_size: .
v_call: TRBV6-2/TRBV6-3
d_call: .
j_call: TRBJ2-2

cdr3_nt: TGTGCCAGCAGTGACGGTCCGCCAACTAATGAAAAACTGTTTTTT
cdr3_aa: CASSDGPPTNEKLFF
clone_size: few
v_call: TRBV2
d_call: .
j_call: TRBJ1-4

cdr3_nt: TGTGCCAGCAGTTTTGCAGACAACGAGCAGTACTTC
cdr3_aa: CASSFADNEQYF
clone_size: .
v_call: TRBV12-3/TRBV12-4
d_call: .
j_call: TRBJ2-7

cdr3_nt: TGTGCCAGCAGTTACGGCACACCTCGATCCGAGCAGTACTTC
cdr3_aa: CASSYGTPRSEQYF
clone_size: many
v_call: TRBV6-5
d_call: .
j_call: TRBJ2-7

cdr3_nt: TGCAGTGCTAGAGAGGGGGCGAGAGTCGAGACCCAGTACTTC
cdr3_aa: CSAREGARVETQYF
clone_size: many
v_call: TRBV20-1
d_call: .
j_call: TRBJ2-5

cdr3_nt: TGTGCCAGCAGTCCTAATCTGGGATTGAACACTGAAGCTTTCTTT
cdr3_aa: CASSPNLGLNTEAFF
clone_size: .
v_call: TRBV12-3/TRBV12-4
d_call: .
j_call: TRBJ1-1

cdr3_nt: TGTGCCTGCAGCCCGTCGGGCCCCCTCTCCTACAATGAGCAGTTCTTC
cdr3_aa: CACSPSGPLSYNEQFF
clone_size: few
v_call: TRBV5-5
d_call: .
j_call: TRBJ2-1

cdr3_nt: TGCGCCAGCACTCTGATTAGCGGGAGGGTTGAAAACATTCAGTACTTC
cdr3_aa: CASTLISGRVENIQYF
clone_size: few
v_call: TRBV5-1
d_call: TRBD2
j_call: TRBJ2-4

cdr3_nt: TGCAGTGCTAGAGCCCGGGGTGTGACCCAGTACTTC
cdr3_aa: CSARARGVTQYF
clone_size: few
v_call: TRBV20-1
d_call: .
j_call: TRBJ2-5

cdr3_nt: TGTGCCATCAGTGAGTACAGGGGGCGGAATCAGCCCCAGCATTTT
cdr3_aa: CAISEYRGRNQPQHF
clone_size: .
v_call: TRBV10-3
d_call: TRBD1
j_call: TRBJ1-5